This TCR beta chain was profiled in a study of spatial heterogeneity in lung cancer. About the study: Within raw reads, each unique TCR and UMI combination appeared on average more than ten times.

Time point in this sample: sample taken at primary tumor resection. Whole RNA was taken from tumor, nontumor lung or frozen PBMC; it was then sequenced unsorted. Using its own MiXCR run on the 5' RACE reads, TCRdb lists one record per CDR3 protein. The data hold around 10,000 distinct CDR3 sequences, with 3% to 4.5% observed a single time. Germline loops: CDR1 ENHRY, CDR2 SYGVKD. V was trimmed by 2 bases and J by 4 bases, leaving 14 bases between them. The CDR3 extends over 15 amino acids. V and J are TRBV10-3 and TRBJ1-2; the D gene is possibly TRBD1 (6 bases). The clonotype was recovered from a male donor with early-stage non-small cell lung cancer. This specimen was normal lung tissue next to the tumor, taken at surgery. CDR3 amino acids: CAISEIRTERYGYTF. The DNA for the CDR3 is TGTGCCATCAGTGAGATCCGGACAGAGCGCTATGGCTACACCTTC.